The 13 T cell receptor beta chains in this list originate from one sample, sequenced in a study of T cell clones after liver transplantation. Sequenced by immunoSEQ multiplex PCR; TCRdb stores in-frame clones only, minus some. The top ten hold less than 3% of the sample, which has about 99,000 clones, about 80% seen once. Here the sequenced sample was CD4+ T cells from blood, taken roughly 50 months after liver transplant. All receptors come from a human patient who received a liver transplant. Some T cells may have originated in the graft donor.

V and J are TRBV27 and TRBJ2-3; perhaps TRBD2 as D (5 bases). This CDR3 spans 17 amino acids. Trimming took off 2 bases at V and 0 bases at J, with 15 bases between the two ends. CDR1 and CDR2 (germline): MNHEY, SMNVEV (reference sequence). Here the CDR3 DNA reads TGTGCCAGCAGTTTACGGGGATCAATCCCCAGCACAGATACGCAGTATTTT. It is translated as CASSLRGSIPSTDTQYF.

This clone has a handful of counts. The chain is built from TRBV11-3 and TRBJ2-2; 8 bases agree with TRBD2. With 5 bases clipped from V and 4 bases from J, the junction kept 6 bases outside the gene matches. The CDR3 runs to 15 residues. Germline V lookup: CDR1 SGHNT, CDR2 YENEEA. CDR3 in DNA: TGTGCCAGCAGCCCCACGGGAGGGACCACCGGGGAGCTGTTTTTT. Amino acid sequence: CASSPTGGTTGELFF.

The CDR3 region has the DNA TGTGCCAGCAGAAGGGAAGAGAGGGCTTCACCCCTCCACTTT. Its translation: CASRREERASPLHF. V gene TRBV6-5 combines with J gene TRBJ1-6; D is unresolved. Trimming left V 6 bases short and J 9 bases short, with 15 bases between. The CDR3 consists of 14 residues. The germline V gene encodes CDR1 MNHEY and CDR2 SVGAGI.

A few counts support this clone. The V gene is TRBV28, the J gene TRBJ1-3, with TRBD1 matching 7 bases. CDR1 is MDHEN, CDR2 SYDVKM, per germline. V shed 7 bases, J shed 7 bases, and the junction held 10 bases outside the gene matches. The CDR3 contains 14 residues. CDR3: CASKRQGRGNTIYF. The DNA of the CDR3 is TGTGCCAGCAAAAGACAGGGAAGGGGGAACACCATATATTTT.

V and J are TRBV5-1 and TRBJ1-1; D is unclear. Trimming removed 7 bases at V and 1 base at J, with 17 bases between. The CDR3 extends over 15 amino acids. From germline, CDR1 is SGHRS and CDR2 YFSETQ. The CDR3 loop is CASGNPGRANTEAFF. The DNA of the CDR3 is TGCGCCAGCGGAAACCCCGGGAGGGCGAACACTGAAGCTTTCTTT.

The CDR3 protein is CASSLVSDTQYF. CDR3 nucleotide sequence: TGTGCCAGCAGCTTGGTATCAGATACGCAGTATTTT. V is TRBV5-8 and J is TRBJ2-3; D is unclear. Trimming pared 0 bases from V and 4 bases from J, leaving 3 bases between. The CDR3 covers 12 residues. The germline gives CDR1 SGHTS, CDR2 YDEGEE.

The chain joins TRBV28 to TRBJ1-5; TRBD1 agrees at 8 bases. The CDR3 contains 14 residues. Germline assignment: CDR1 MDHEN and CDR2 SYDVKM. V was pared by 5 bases and J by 7 bases, with 7 bases of the junction left unmatched. This chain's CDR3 is CASSVTGERQPQHF. The CDR3 region has the DNA TGTGCCAGCAGTGTGACAGGGGAGCGACAGCCCCAGCATTTT. Full variable domain (outside the CDR3, taken from reference TRBV28 and TRBJ1-5): DVKVTQSSRYLVKRTGEKVFLECVQDMDHENMFWYRQDPGLGLRLIYFSYDVKMKEKGDIPEGYSVSREKKERFSLILESASTNQTSMYLCASSVTGERQPQHFGDGTRLSIL.

The genes are TRBV7-9 and TRBJ1-1; D ambiguous. Germline V gene data show CDR1 as SEHNR and CDR2 as FQNEAQ (reference sequence). The CDR3 is 15 amino acids. V was clipped by 2 bases and J by 5 bases, with 15 bases between them. CDR3: CASSLLGSSGTEAFF. CDR3 nucleotide sequence: TGTGCCAGCAGCTTATTAGGGAGCTCGGGGACTGAAGCTTTCTTT. The complete variable domain, with remaining parts taken from reference TRBV7-9 and TRBJ1-1, reads DTGVSQNPRHKITKRGQNVTFRCDPISEHNRLYWYRQTLGQGPEFLTYFQNEAQLEKSRLLSDRFSAERPKGSFSTLEIQRTEQGDSAMYLCASSLLGSSGTEAFFGQGTRLTVV.

The chain links TRBV7-2 to TRBJ2-4, with no clear D. Germline loops: CDR1 SGHTA, CDR2 FQGNSA. CDR3 size: 15 residues. With 2 bases removed from V and 3 bases from J, the gap between germline ends came to 11 bases. CDR3 sequence: CASSLNQPGKNIQYF. The CDR3 bases are TGTGCCAGCAGCTTAAACCAGCCCGGCAAAAACATTCAGTACTTC. Variable domain in full (rest from reference TRBV7-2 and TRBJ2-4): GAGVSQSPSNKVTEKGKDVELRCDPISGHTALYWYRQSLGQGLEFLIYFQGNSAPDKSGLPSDRFSAERTGGSVSTLTIQRTQQEDSAVYLCASSLNQPGKNIQYFGAGTRLSVL.

This clone showed up just once. The chain recombines TRBV5-6 with TRBJ1-1; a possible D gene is TRBD1 (6 bases). Germline V CDR1 and CDR2: SGHDT, YYEEEE. This CDR3 contains 14 residues. V lost 2 bases and J 1 base, leaving 9 bases between the germline ends. The CDR3 loop is CASSFYRENTEAFF. The CDR3 bases are TGTGCCAGCAGCTTTTACAGGGAGAACACTGAAGCTTTCTTT.

At least ten counts were recorded for this clone. The rearrangement links TRBV12-5 to TRBJ1-2; maybe TRBD1 (5 bases). The germline CDR1 and CDR2 sequences are LGHNT and FRNRAP. The CDR3 has 15 residues. The V end lost 7 bases, the J end lost 0 bases, and 15 bases lay between the germline ends. The CDR3 coding sequence is TGTGCTAGTGCCCCGGACACGACAGCTAACTATGGCTACACCTTC. The encoded protein is CASAPDTTANYGYTF. The full variable domain, with the rest looked up from reference TRBV12-5 and TRBJ1-2, is DARVTQTPRHKVTEMGQEVTMRCQPILGHNTVFWYRQTMMQGLELLAYFRNRAPLDDSGMPKDRFSAEMPDATLATLKIQPSEPRDSAVYFCASAPDTTANYGYTFGSGTRLTVV.

The table lists this clone with a count of one. This chain uses TRBV7-7 with TRBJ2-5; D is perhaps TRBD2 (5 bases). CDR3 length equals 15 residues. Looked up from germline, CDR1 is SSHAT and CDR2 is FNYEAQ (reference sequence). Trimming cost V 5 bases and J 3 bases, with 16 bases left between them. The CDR3 sequence: CASSRGPEGKETQYF. The CDR3 DNA reads as TGTGCCAGCAGCCGCGGACCAGAGGGCAAAGAGACCCAGTACTTC. The entire variable domain, with the rest obtained from reference TRBV7-7 and TRBJ2-5, is as follows: GAGVSQSPRYKVTKRGQDVTLRCDPISSHATLYWYQQALGQGPEFLTYFNYEAQPDKSGLPSDRFSAERPEGSISTLTIQRTEQRDSAMYRCASSRGPEGKETQYFGPGTRLLVL.

V usage is TRBV28 and J usage is TRBJ1-5; weak D call: TRBD1 (6 bases). Germline values: CDR1 MDHEN, CDR2 SYDVKM. With 7 bases removed from V and 3 bases from J, the gap between germline ends came to 16 bases. This CDR3 region has 15 residues. In nucleotides, the CDR3 is TGTGCCAGCACCTCTCTAGAGGGGGACAATCAGCCCCAGCATTTT. This sequence encodes CASTSLEGDNQPQHF. The full variable domain, with the rest looked up from reference TRBV28 and TRBJ1-5, is DVKVTQSSRYLVKRTGEKVFLECVQDMDHENMFWYRQDPGLGLRLIYFSYDVKMKEKGDIPEGYSVSREKKERFSLILESASTNQTSMYLCASTSLEGDNQPQHFGDGTRLSIL.